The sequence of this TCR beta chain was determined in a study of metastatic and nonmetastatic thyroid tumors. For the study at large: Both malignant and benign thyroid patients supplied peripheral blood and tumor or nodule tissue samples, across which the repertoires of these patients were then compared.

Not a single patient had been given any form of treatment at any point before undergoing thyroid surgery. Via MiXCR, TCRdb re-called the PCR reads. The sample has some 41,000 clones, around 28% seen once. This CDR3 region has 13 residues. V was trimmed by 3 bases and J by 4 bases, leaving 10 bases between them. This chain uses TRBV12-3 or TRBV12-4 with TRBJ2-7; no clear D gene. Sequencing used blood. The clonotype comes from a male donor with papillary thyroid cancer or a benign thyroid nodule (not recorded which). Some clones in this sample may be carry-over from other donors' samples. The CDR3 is CASSFVDSYEQYF. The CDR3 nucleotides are TGTGCCAGCAGTTTCGTTGACTCTTACGAGCAGTACTTC.